This T cell receptor (beta chain) came from a study of human T cells and chemical hapten exposure. The overall study: Patients, largely female, had alopecia areata, totalis or universalis. General study findings and limits: Donors in the study had alopecia, meaning their immune response may differ from healthy people's.

V was shortened by 5 bases and J by 3 bases, with 11 bases between the two germline ends. CDR3 length: 13 amino acids. The germline CDR1 and CDR2 sequences are LGHNA and YNFKEQ. Time point specified: patch test 3, about 24 weeks after DPC sensitization. Treatment reported: therapeutic diphenylcyclopropenone sensitization with weekly scalp DPC. Unseparated into fractions, whole blood served as the source from which total RNA was extracted. About this clonotype itself: Its antigen remains unidentified.

TCRdb processed the RACE reads anew with MiXCR; each CDR3 protein has one entry. The data contain under 50,000 distinct CDR3 sequences, 9.5% of them singletons. This chain uses TRBV4-2 with TRBJ2-7; D not resolved. The TCR comes from a man aged 45 to 65 with alopecia areata. Some clones in this sample may be carry-over from other donors' samples. The sequences come from whole blood, collected in connection with sensitization to the hapten diphenylcyclopropenone (DPC). The CDR3 DNA reads TGTGCCAGCAGCACTCTAGTGGACTACGAGCAGTACTTC. Translation gives CASSTLVDYEQYF.